Below are 8 T cell receptor beta chains sequenced from a single sample in a study of beta chain features in type 1 diabetes. These receptors' antigens are unknown. All of the isolated RNA was reverse transcribed, so expressed TCRB transcripts were sequenced. Clones were sequenced by immunoSEQ multiplex PCR, and TCRdb holds only the in-frame ones, with some missing. In the table there are 500,000 to 800,000 clones, roughly 12% of which are singletons. Regarding the study as a whole: Significant though moderate, a shortening of TCRB CDR3s appeared in all four CD4+ subsets of Type 1 diabetes patients.

Sequenced input: naive CD4+ T cells from blood. These receptors were obtained from a young man with type 1 diabetes.

This clone turned up a few times. This sequence joins TRBV28 and TRBJ2-7; D is possibly TRBD2 (6 bases). This CDR3 comprises 15 residues. Between the trimmed V and J ends, which lost 2 bases and 1 base, there was a span of 12 bases. Germline V CDR1 and CDR2: MDHEN, SYDVKM. The CDR3 region has the DNA TGTGCCAGCAGTTTAATCCAGGGACTTTCCTACGAGCAGTACTTC. It codes for CASSLIQGLSYEQYF.

V is TRBV2 and J is TRBJ2-5, with 8 bases fitting TRBD2. Per germline, CDR1 SNHLY and CDR2 FYNNEI. V lost 6 bases and J lost 4; bases outside the gene matches: 7. This CDR3 region has 14 residues. The CDR3 coding sequence is TGTGCCAGCAGAACGGGGGGGCCACGAGAGACCCAGTACTTC. Translating gives CASRTGGPRETQYF.

A remark on this clone: The sample carries other DNA sequences with the same CDR3. The V gene is TRBV28, the J gene TRBJ2-7; D remains ambiguous. The CDR3 consists of 13 residues. Trimming removed 3 bases from V and 7 bases from J, with 13 bases in between. Germline values: CDR1 MDHEN, CDR2 SYDVKM. The chain's CDR3 is CASSLLGPGEQYF. In DNA, the CDR3 is TGTGCCAGCAGTTTGCTGGGTCCGGGTGAGCAGTACTTC.

This chain joins TRBV6-6 and TRBJ1-2; the D gene is possibly TRBD1 (5 bases). The V end was cut by 8 bases, the J end by 0 bases, with 13 bases between. CDR3 length equals 14 residues. Germline CDR1 and CDR2: MNHNY and SVGAGI (reference sequence). The CDR3 DNA is TGTGCCAGCGGGGACCTCCTATCTAACTATGGCTACACCTTC. It is translated as CASGDLLSNYGYTF.

This clone turned up a few times. Other DNA sequences in this sample translate to the same CDR3. The chain joins TRBV9 to TRBJ1-2; 7 bases fit TRBD1. Germline CDR1 SGDLS, CDR2 YYNGEE. Unmatched junction bases numbered 1, after V lost 3 bases and J lost 2 bases. The CDR3 runs to 13 residues. The CDR3 DNA reads as TGTGCCAGCAGCGAGGGACAGAACTATGGCTACACCTTC. Its translation: CASSEGQNYGYTF.

The J gene is TRBJ2-1, the V gene TRBV5-4; weak D call: TRBD2 (5 bases). Trimming removed 9 bases at V and 5 bases at J, with 21 bases between. The CDR3 has 15 residues. CDR1 and CDR2 from the germline V gene are SGHNT and YYREEE (reference sequence). The CDR3 nucleotides read TGTGCCACTGGAGGTCGTGGGCCCCATGACAATGAGCAGTTCTTC. It is translated as CATGGRGPHDNEQFF.

With regard to this clone: Other DNA sequences within the sample encode an identical CDR3. The chain combines TRBV30 with TRBJ1-6, with 8 bases that match TRBD1. Germline V gene sequence: CDR1 GTSNPN, CDR2 SVGIG (reference sequence). V dropped 0 bases and J dropped 8; count of bases not matched to a gene: 0. CDR3 length equals 13 residues. The CDR3 nucleotides read TGTGCCTGGAGTGTACAGGGGGATTCACCCCTCCACTTT. Translating it yields CAWSVQGDSPLHF.

The CDR3 protein is CASSPEGGETQYF. CDR3 DNA: TGTGCCAGCAGCCCCGAAGGAGGCGAGACCCAGTACTTC. The V and J genes are TRBV6-5 and TRBJ2-5; TRBD2 might be the D (5 bases). V was shortened by 6 bases and J by 5 bases, with 13 bases between the two germline ends. The CDR3 has 13 amino acids. In germline, CDR1 is MNHEY, CDR2 SVGAGI.